These 22 T cell receptor beta chains share one sample of origin, sequenced in a study of blood T cells in healthy people across ages. The use of a sample-barcoded 5' primer and a J-beta primer mix characterized a second PCR of about 7 to 12 cycles. TCRdb analysed the 5' RACE reads with MiXCR anew, one entry per CDR3 protein. Of roughly 930,000 distinct CDR3 sequences in the sample, about 44% were seen once. What was sequenced was blood. These receptors were collected from a man aged 30 to 45 in good health.

The V and J genes are TRBV29-1 and TRBJ2-5, with 8 bases fitting TRBD1. Gene TRBJ2-7 matches the end of the DNA better, so the J call may be wrong. The CDR3 is 14 residues long. CDR1 and CDR2 (germline): SQVTM, ANQGSEA. The CDR3 nucleotides read TGCAGCGTTTCTCAGGGGGCGAGGGCCTACGAGCAGTACTTC. Its protein is CSVSQGARAYEQYF.

V usage is TRBV2 and J usage is TRBJ1-1, with D maybe TRBD1 (5 bases). Germline CDR1 reads SNHLY; CDR2 reads FYNNEI. The CDR3 has 13 residues. The ends were cut back, 6 bases at V and 6 bases at J, with 14 bases in the middle. Here the CDR3 reads CASSLWGGAEAFF. The DNA of the CDR3 is TGTGCCAGCAGCCTCTGGGGGGGGGCTGAAGCTTTCTTT.

This chain uses TRBV2 with TRBJ1-1; D ambiguous. The V end lost 7 bases, the J end lost 0 bases, and 9 bases lay between the germline ends. Germline V gives CDR1 SNHLY, CDR2 FYNNEI. The CDR3 spans 13 residues. The CDR3 loop is CASKPEMNTEAFF. Written as DNA, the CDR3 is TGTGCCAGCAAGCCGGAGATGAACACTGAAGCTTTCTTT.

In this sample, this clonotype turned up many times. One junction end does not reproduce the germline sequence, and a read error may be involved. The chain employs TRBV4-1 and TRBJ2-1; the D gene could be TRBD1 or TRBD2 (5 bases each). CDR1 and CDR2 from the germline V gene are MGHRA and YSYEKL. CDR3 length: 13 residues. In DNA, the CDR3 is TGTGCCAGCAGCCGGGACGGTTACAATGAGCAGTTCTTC. Translated, it gives CASSRDGYNEQFF.

This clonotype was counted a few times. The gene calls are TRBV4-1 and TRBJ2-7; D is unclear. CDR1 MGHRA and CDR2 YSYEKL come from the germline V gene. The CDR3 is 15 residues long. The V and J ends lost 2 bases and 2 bases respectively, with 13 bases between them. The CDR3 DNA reads as TGCGCCAGCAGCCAATTCGTCGCAGACGCCTACGAGCAGTACTTC. Translation: CASSQFVADAYEQYF.

The gene calls are TRBV4-2 and TRBJ1-2; no clear D. The CDR3 length is 17 residues. V was trimmed by 4 bases and J by 4 bases, leaving 22 bases between them. Germline V gene sequence: CDR1 LGHNA, CDR2 YNFKEQ. The chain's CDR3 is CASSPLLTAGNGYGYTF. As DNA, the CDR3 is TGTGCCAGCAGCCCTCTCTTAACAGCGGGAAATGGCTATGGCTACACCTTC.

This clonotype was observed a few times. V and J are TRBV12-3 or TRBV12-4 and TRBJ2-5, with D perhaps TRBD1 (5 bases). The CDR3 is made up of 13 amino acids. V lost 5 bases and J lost 5, with 12 bases in between. CDR3 sequence: CASSQGMWETQYF. CDR3 bases: TGTGCCAGCAGTCAGGGCATGTGGGAGACCCAGTACTTC.

The gene calls are TRBV27 and TRBJ2-7; 10 nucleotides match TRBD2. Trimming took 10 bases from V and 1 from J; bases not matched to a gene: 4. The CDR3 consists of 13 residues. The V gene's germline CDR1 is MNHEY and CDR2 SMNVEV (reference sequence). The CDR3, as DNA: TGTGCCACCAAACTAGCGGGGTCCTACGAGCAGTACTTC. This encodes CATKLAGSYEQYF.

This clonotype was observed a single time. The CDR3 DNA follows: TGTGCCAGCAGCTCGGGACAGGGAGCTCCCTATGGCTACACCTTC. Its translation is CASSSGQGAPYGYTF. V usage is TRBV7-6 and J usage is TRBJ1-2, with 9 bases that match TRBD1. The CDR3 has 15 amino acids. The J segment lost 4 bases and the V segment lost 4 bases, leaving 7 bases of the junction unmatched. In germline, CDR1 is SGHVS, CDR2 FNYEAQ.

This clonotype was recorded many times. The chain carries TRBV29-1 and TRBJ2-1; no reliable D call. This CDR3 is built from 13 residues. With 7 bases removed from V and 4 bases from J, the gap between germline ends came to 14 bases. Germline V gene data show CDR1 as SQVTM and CDR2 as ANQGSEA. The CDR3, as DNA: TGCAGCGGAACCCCGAAGGGATACAATGAGCAGTTCTTC. It specifies CSGTPKGYNEQFF.

The J gene is TRBJ2-7, the V gene TRBV6-1, with a weak D call TRBD2 (5 bases). The CDR3 consists of 15 residues. From germline, CDR1 is MNHNS and CDR2 SASEGT. V lost 6 bases, J lost 0 bases, and 15 bases lay in between. This chain's CDR3 is CASRSNRGSSYEQYF. The DNA for the CDR3 is TGTGCCAGCAGGTCGAATCGGGGAAGCTCCTACGAGCAGTACTTC.

The chain joins TRBV7-8 to TRBJ2-3, with D possibly called TRBD1 or TRBD2 (6 bases each). Germline CDR1 SGHVS, CDR2 FQNEAQ. The CDR3 covers 15 residues. Trimming removed 1 base at V and 3 bases at J, with 11 bases between. The CDR3 nucleotides read TGTGCCAGCAGCTTAGGATGGGGGGCTACAGATACGCAGTATTTT. This translates into CASSLGWGATDTQYF.

This clonotype was seen a handful of times. The chain employs TRBV10-3 and TRBJ2-3; 11 positions agree with TRBD2. The CDR3 contains 15 residues. Germline values: CDR1 ENHRY, CDR2 SYGVKD. The junction had 4 bases not matched to a gene; V was cut back by 4 bases and J by 4 bases. CDR3 residues: CAISAGLAVADTQYF. The CDR3 DNA reads as TGTGCCATCAGTGCGGGACTAGCGGTTGCAGATACGCAGTATTTT.

This clonotype was observed at least ten times. The rearrangement uses TRBV28 and TRBJ2-5; TRBD1 might be the D (6 bases). Per germline, CDR1 MDHEN and CDR2 SYDVKM. CDR3 length: 12 residues. Between the trimmed V and J ends, which lost 6 bases and 11 bases, there was a span of 16 bases. CDR3 residues: CASSSTGLEQYF. CDR3 sequence (DNA): TGTGCCAGCAGCTCTACAGGGCTGGAGCAGTACTTC.

V is TRBV30 and J is TRBJ2-7, with 8 bases lining up with TRBD2. Germline CDR1 is GTSNPN and CDR2 is SVGIG (reference sequence). The CDR3 runs to 11 residues. The junction had 5 bases not matched to a gene; V was cut back by 8 bases and J by 5 bases. For the CDR3, the DNA is TGTGCCCAAACCGGGGGGGACGAGCAGTACTTC. Protein: CAQTGGDEQYF.

This clonotype occurred a few times. V usage is TRBV7-8 and J usage is TRBJ2-7; D may be TRBD1 (6 bases). The germline V gene has CDR1 SGHVS and CDR2 FQNEAQ. The CDR3 totals 15 residues. Trimming took 2 bases from V and 7 from J, leaving 18 bases between them. This CDR3 is CASSLSLAGAREQYF. CDR3 in DNA: TGTGCCAGCAGCTTAAGTTTAGCAGGGGCTCGGGAGCAGTACTTC. Together with reference TRBV7-8 and TRBJ2-7, the CDR3 gives the full variable domain: GAGVSQSPRYKVAKRGQDVALRCDPISGHVSLFWYQQALGQGPEFLTYFQNEAQLDKSGLPSDRFFAERPEGSVSTLKIQRTQQEDSAVYLCASSLSLAGAREQYFGPGTRLTVT.

In this sample, this clonotype turned up many times. The rearrangement links TRBV7-8 to TRBJ2-7; TRBD2 might be the D (6 bases). The CDR3 is made up of 12 amino acids. Per germline, CDR1 SGHVS and CDR2 FQNEAQ. V lost 6 bases and J lost 7, with 13 bases in between. The CDR3 sequence: CASRGDGGEQYF. The CDR3 nucleotides are TGTGCCAGCAGGGGGGACGGGGGAGAGCAGTACTTC.

This clonotype was observed a few times. The chain uses TRBV30 and TRBJ1-2; no clear D gene. The germline gives CDR1 GTSNPN, CDR2 SVGIG (reference sequence). There are 12 residues in the CDR3. Trimming took 2 bases from V and 5 from J, leaving 9 bases between them. DNA for the CDR3: TGTGCCTGGAGTCCCTTAAATTATGGCTACACCTTC. This translates into CAWSPLNYGYTF.

V gene TRBV20-1 combines with J gene TRBJ2-5; TRBD2 is a possible D gene (6 bases). The CDR3 loop spans 15 amino acids. CDR1 is DFQATT and CDR2 is SNEGSKA in the germline V gene (reference sequence). V lost 1 base to trimming and J lost 0 bases, with 12 bases between them. The CDR3 here is CSARGISGDQETQYF. CDR3 DNA: TGCAGTGCTAGAGGTATTAGCGGAGACCAAGAGACCCAGTACTTC.

This chain connects TRBV20-1 to TRBJ1-4; D call uncertain. The CDR3 length is 17 residues. Trimming removed 0 bases at V and 0 bases at J, with 14 bases between. Germline V gene data show CDR1 as DFQATT and CDR2 as SNEGSKA (reference sequence). The CDR3 is CSARDPPGGSTNEKLFF. The CDR3, as DNA: TGCAGTGCTAGAGATCCTCCAGGCGGGTCAACTAATGAAAAACTGTTTTTT.

The V gene is TRBV2, the J gene TRBJ1-1; TRBD1 matches 9 bases. Germline values: CDR1 SNHLY, CDR2 FYNNEI. V shed 4 bases, J shed 8 bases, and the junction held 2 bases outside the gene matches. The CDR3 runs to 12 residues. CDR3 loop: CASSGDRAEAFF. CDR3 bases: TGTGCCAGCAGTGGGGACAGGGCAGAAGCTTTCTTT.

The table lists this clonotype with a few counts. This sequence joins TRBV9 and TRBJ1-1; the D is unclear. Germline loops: CDR1 SGDLS, CDR2 YYNGEE. Trimming left V 4 bases short and J 1 base short, with 14 bases between. CDR3 length: 15 residues. CDR3 region: CASSFRSGPNTEAFF. Written as DNA, the CDR3 is TGTGCCAGCAGCTTTAGAAGCGGGCCGAACACTGAAGCTTTCTTT.